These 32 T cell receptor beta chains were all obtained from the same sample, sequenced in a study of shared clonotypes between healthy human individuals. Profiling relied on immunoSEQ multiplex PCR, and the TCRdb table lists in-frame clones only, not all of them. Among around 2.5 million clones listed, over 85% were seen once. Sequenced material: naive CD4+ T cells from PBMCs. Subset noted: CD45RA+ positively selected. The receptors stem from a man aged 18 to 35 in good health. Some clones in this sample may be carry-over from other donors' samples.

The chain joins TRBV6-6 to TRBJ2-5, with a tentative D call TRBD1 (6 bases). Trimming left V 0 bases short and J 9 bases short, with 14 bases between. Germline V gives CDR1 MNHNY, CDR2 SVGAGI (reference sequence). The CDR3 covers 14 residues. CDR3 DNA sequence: TGTGCCAGCAGTTACTCTACAGGGTCGAAGGCCCAGTACTTC. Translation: CASSYSTGSKAQYF.

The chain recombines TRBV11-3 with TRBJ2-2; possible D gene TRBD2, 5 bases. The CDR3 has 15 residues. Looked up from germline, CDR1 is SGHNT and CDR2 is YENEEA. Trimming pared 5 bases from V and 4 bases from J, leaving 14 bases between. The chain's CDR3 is CASSPRGQPTGELFF. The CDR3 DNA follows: TGTGCCAGCAGCCCCCGCGGGCAGCCCACCGGGGAGCTGTTTTTT. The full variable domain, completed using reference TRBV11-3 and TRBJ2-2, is EAGVVQSPRYKIIEKKQPVAFWCNPISGHNTLYWYLQNLGQGPELLIRYENEEAVDDSQLPKDRFSAERLKGVDSTLKIQPAELGDSAVYLCASSPRGQPTGELFFGEGSRLTVL.

The CDR3 region has the DNA TGTGCCAGCAGCCCGCAACCGGGACTAGCGGGAGGAAGTGAGCAGTACTTC. Translating gives CASSPQPGLAGGSEQYF. This sequence joins TRBV7-2 and TRBJ2-7, with 15 bases lining up with TRBD2. With V trimmed by 5 bases and J by 7 bases, 12 bases remained unmatched. This CDR3 is 17 amino acids long. From germline, CDR1 is SGHTA and CDR2 FQGNSA.

The CDR3 DNA sequence: TGCGCCAGCAGCCAAGAACACGGTAGGGATACGCAGTATTTT. Encoded protein: CASSQEHGRDTQYF. The J gene is TRBJ2-3, the V gene TRBV4-1; D is ambiguous. Trimming took 0 bases from V and 6 from J, leaving 10 bases between them. This CDR3 is built from 14 residues. CDR1 and CDR2 from the germline V gene are MGHRA and YSYEKL.

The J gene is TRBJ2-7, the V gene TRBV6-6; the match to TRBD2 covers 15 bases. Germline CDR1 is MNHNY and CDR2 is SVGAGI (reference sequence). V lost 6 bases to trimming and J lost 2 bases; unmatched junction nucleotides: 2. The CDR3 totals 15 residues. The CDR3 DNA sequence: TGTGCCAGCAGGGGACTAGCGGGAGGCCCCTACGAGCAGTACTTC. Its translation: CASRGLAGGPYEQYF.

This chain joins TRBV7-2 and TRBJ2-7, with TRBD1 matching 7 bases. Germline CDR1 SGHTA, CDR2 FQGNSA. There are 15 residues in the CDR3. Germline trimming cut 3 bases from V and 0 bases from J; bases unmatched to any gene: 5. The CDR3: CASSLTGTVSYEQYF. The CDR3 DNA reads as TGTGCCAGCAGCTTGACCGGGACAGTCTCCTACGAGCAGTACTTC.

This chain's CDR3 is CASSFLYGVNHTF. In nucleotides, the CDR3 is TGTGCCAGCAGTTTCCTTTACGGCGTTAACCACACCTTC. This chain joins TRBV28 and TRBJ1-2; unclear D gene. Per the germline V gene, CDR1 is MDHEN and CDR2 is SYDVKM. The CDR3 covers 13 residues. V dropped 3 bases and J dropped 12 bases, with 17 bases sitting between them.

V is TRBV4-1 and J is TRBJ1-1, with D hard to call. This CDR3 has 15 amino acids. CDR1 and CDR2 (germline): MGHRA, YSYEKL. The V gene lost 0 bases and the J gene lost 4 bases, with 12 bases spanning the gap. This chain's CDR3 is CASSQEKLRSTEAFF. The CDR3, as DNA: TGCGCCAGCAGCCAAGAGAAGCTTCGAAGCACTGAAGCTTTCTTT.

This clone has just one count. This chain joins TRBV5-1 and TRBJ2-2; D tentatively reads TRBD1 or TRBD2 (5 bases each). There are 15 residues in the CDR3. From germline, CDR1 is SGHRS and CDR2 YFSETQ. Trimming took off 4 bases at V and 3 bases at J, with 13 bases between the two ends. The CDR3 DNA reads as TGCGCCAGCAGCCCTAGGGACGGATACACCGGGGAGCTGTTTTTT. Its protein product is CASSPRDGYTGELFF.

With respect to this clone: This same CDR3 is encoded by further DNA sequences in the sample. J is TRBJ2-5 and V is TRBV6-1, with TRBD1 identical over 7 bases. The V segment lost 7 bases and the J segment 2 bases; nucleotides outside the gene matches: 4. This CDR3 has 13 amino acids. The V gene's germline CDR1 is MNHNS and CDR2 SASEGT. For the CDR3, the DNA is TGTGCCAGCACCCGGGACAGACAAGAGACCCAGTACTTC. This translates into CASTRDRQETQYF.

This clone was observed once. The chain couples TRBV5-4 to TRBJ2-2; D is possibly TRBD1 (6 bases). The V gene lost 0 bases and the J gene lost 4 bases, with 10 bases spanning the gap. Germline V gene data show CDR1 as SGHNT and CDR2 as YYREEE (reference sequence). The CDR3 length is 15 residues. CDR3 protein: CASSLEGTSTGELFF. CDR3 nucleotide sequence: TGTGCCAGCAGCTTGGAGGGGACAAGCACCGGGGAGCTGTTTTTT.

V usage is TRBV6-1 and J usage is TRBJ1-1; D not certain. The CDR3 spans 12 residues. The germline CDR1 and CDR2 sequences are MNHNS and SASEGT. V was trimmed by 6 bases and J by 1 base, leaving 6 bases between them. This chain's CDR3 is CASRKRNTEAFF. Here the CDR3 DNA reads TGTGCCAGCAGAAAACGGAACACTGAAGCTTTCTTT.

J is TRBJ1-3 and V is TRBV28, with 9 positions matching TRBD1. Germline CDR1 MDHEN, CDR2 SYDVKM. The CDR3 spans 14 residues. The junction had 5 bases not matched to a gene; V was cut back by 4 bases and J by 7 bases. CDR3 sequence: CASSSRGTGNTIYF. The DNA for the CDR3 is TGTGCCAGCAGTTCCCGCGGGACAGGGAACACCATATATTTT.

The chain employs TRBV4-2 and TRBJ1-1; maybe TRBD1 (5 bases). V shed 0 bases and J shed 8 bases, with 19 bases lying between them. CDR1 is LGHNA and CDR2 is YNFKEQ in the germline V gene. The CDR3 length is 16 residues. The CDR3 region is CASSQDWQGREKEAFF. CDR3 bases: TGTGCCAGCAGCCAAGATTGGCAGGGCCGTGAGAAAGAAGCTTTCTTT.

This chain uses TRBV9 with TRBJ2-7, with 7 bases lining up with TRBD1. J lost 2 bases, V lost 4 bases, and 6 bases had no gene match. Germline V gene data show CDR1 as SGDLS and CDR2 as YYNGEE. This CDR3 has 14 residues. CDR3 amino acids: CASSPQGVPYEQYF. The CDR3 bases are TGTGCCAGCAGCCCGCAGGGGGTGCCCTACGAGCAGTACTTC.

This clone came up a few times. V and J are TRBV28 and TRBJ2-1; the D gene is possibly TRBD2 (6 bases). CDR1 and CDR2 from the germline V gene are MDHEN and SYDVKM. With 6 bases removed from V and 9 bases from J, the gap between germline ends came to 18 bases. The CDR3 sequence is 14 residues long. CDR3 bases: TGTGCCAGCAGCCTAGGGACTTCGTTATTTGAGCAGTTCTTC. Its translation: CASSLGTSLFEQFF. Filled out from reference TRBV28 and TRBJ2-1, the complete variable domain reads DVKVTQSSRYLVKRTGEKVFLECVQDMDHENMFWYRQDPGLGLRLIYFSYDVKMKEKGDIPEGYSVSREKKERFSLILESASTNQTSMYLCASSLGTSLFEQFFGPGTRLTVL.

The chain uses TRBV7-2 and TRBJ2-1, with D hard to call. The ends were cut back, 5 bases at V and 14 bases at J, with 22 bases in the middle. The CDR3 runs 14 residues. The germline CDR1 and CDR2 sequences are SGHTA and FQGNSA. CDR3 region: CASSANPGPQQKFF. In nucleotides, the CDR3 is TGTGCCAGCAGCGCAAATCCCGGGCCCCAACAGAAGTTCTTC.

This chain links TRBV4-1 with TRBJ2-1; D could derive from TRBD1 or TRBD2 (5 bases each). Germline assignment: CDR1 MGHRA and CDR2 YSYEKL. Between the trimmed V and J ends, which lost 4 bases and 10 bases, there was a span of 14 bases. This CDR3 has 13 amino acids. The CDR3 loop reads CASSPRFRDEQFF. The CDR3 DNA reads TGCGCCAGCAGCCCAAGGTTTCGGGACGAGCAGTTCTTC.

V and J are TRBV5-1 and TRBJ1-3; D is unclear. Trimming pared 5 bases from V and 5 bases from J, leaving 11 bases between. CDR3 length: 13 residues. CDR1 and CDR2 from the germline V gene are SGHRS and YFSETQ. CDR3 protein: CASRGGDRNTIYF. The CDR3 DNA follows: TGCGCCAGCAGGGGCGGAGATCGAAACACCATATATTTT.

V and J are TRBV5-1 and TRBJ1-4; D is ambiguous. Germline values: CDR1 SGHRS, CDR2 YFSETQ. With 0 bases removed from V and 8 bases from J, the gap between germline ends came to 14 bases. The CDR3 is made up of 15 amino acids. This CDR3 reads CASSLESGKGEKLFF. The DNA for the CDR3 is TGCGCCAGCAGCTTGGAGTCCGGGAAGGGCGAAAAACTGTTTTTT.

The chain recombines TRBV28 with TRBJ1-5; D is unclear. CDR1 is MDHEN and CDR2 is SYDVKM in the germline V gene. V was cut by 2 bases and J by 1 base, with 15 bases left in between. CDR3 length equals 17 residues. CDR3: CASSLTRYMSSNQPQHF. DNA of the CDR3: TGTGCCAGCAGTTTAACCCGATATATGTCCAGCAATCAGCCCCAGCATTTT.

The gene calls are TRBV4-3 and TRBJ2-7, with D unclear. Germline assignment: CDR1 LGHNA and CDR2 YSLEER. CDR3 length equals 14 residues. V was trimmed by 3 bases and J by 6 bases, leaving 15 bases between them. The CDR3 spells CASSHELPAGEQYF. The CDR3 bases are TGCGCCAGCAGCCACGAGTTACCGGCTGGCGAGCAGTACTTC.

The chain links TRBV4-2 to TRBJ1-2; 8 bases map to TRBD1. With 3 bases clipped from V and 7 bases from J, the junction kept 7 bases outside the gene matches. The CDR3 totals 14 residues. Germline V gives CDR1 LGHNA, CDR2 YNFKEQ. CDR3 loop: CASSQTGEVSGYTF. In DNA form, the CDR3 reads TGTGCCAGCAGCCAGACAGGGGAAGTTTCTGGCTACACCTTC.

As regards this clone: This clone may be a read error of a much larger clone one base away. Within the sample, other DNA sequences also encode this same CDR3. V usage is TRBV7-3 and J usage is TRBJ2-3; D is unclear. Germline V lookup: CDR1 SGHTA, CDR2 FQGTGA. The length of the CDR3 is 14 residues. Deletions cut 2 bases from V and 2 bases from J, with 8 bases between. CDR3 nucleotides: TGTGCCAGCAGCTTAGACGGTAACACAGATACGCAGTATTTT. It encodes CASSLDGNTDTQYF.

The chain's CDR3 is CASSLIRGEQYF. CDR3 DNA: TGTGCCAGCAGTCTTATCAGGGGCGAGCAGTACTTC. The rearrangement links TRBV6-5 to TRBJ2-7; possible D gene TRBD1, 6 bases. This CDR3 spans 12 amino acids. Trimming took off 5 bases at V and 6 bases at J, with 11 bases between the two ends. Germline-derived CDR1 and CDR2 are MNHEY and SVGAGI.

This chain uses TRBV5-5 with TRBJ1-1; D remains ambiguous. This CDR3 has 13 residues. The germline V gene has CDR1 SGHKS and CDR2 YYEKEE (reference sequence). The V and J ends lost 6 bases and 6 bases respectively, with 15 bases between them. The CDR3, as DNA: TGTGCCAGCACCCGGATCACAGAATCTGAAGCTTTCTTT. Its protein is CASTRITESEAFF.

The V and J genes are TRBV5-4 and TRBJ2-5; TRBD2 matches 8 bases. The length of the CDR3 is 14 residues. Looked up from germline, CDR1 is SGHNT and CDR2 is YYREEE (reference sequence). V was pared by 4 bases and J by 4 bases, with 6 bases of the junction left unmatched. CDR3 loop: CASSPPGGGETQYF. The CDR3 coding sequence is TGTGCCAGCAGCCCTCCGGGAGGGGGAGAGACCCAGTACTTC.

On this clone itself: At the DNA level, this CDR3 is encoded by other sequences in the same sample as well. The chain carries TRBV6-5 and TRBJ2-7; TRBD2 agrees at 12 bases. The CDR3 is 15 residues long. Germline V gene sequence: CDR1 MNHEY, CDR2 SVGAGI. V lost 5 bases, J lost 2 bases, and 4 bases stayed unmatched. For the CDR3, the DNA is TGTGCCAGCAGTCCGACTAGCGGGAGCCCCTACGAGCAGTACTTC. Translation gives CASSPTSGSPYEQYF.

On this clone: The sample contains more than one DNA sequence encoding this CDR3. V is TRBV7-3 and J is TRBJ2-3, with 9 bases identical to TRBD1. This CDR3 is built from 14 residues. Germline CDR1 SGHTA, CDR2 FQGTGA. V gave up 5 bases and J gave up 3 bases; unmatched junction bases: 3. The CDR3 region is CASSLGQGTDTQYF. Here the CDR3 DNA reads TGTGCCAGCAGCCTCGGACAGGGGACAGATACGCAGTATTTT.

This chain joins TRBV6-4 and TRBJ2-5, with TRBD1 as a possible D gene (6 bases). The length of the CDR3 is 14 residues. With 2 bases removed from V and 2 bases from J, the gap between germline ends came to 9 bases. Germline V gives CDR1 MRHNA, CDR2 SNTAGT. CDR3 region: CASSDPDRQETQYF. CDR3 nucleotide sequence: TGTGCCAGCAGTGACCCAGACAGGCAAGAGACCCAGTACTTC.

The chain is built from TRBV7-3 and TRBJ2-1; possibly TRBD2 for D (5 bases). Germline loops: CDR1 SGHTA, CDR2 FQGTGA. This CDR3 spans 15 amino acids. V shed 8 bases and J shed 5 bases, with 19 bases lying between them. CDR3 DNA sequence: TGTGCCAGCGCAAAACGGGCGGGTTGGGACAATGAGCAGTTCTTC. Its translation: CASAKRAGWDNEQFF.

The CDR3 bases are TGTGCCAGCAGTTTATGGGGGTGGTGGACCGCCTCGTACGAGCAGTACTTC. Translating it yields CASSLWGWWTASYEQYF. V and J are TRBV28 and TRBJ2-7; D remains unclear. The CDR3 sequence is 17 residues long. The germline gives CDR1 MDHEN, CDR2 SYDVKM. The V end was cut by 0 bases, the J end by 4 bases, with 19 bases between.